The clone carrying this T cell receptor (beta chain) was picked up many times. Its antigen remains unidentified. The time point here: newly diagnosed GD, antithyroid drugs for less than 3 months. PBMCs provided the RNA from which the TCR library was made. The data originate from a study of regulatory T cells in long-lasting Graves disease. The CDR3 runs 12 residues. The germline gives CDR1 SNHLY, CDR2 FYNNEI. Between the trimmed V and J ends, which lost 6 bases and 7 bases, there was a span of 13 bases. Library construction for TCR beta used iRepertoire HTBI primers and Arm-PCR of CDR3 regions. MiXCR was run by TCRdb on the multiplex PCR reads, yielding one entry per CDR3 protein. The sample has a few hundred thousand distinct CDR3 sequences, 15% seen once. Overall study findings and caveats: Persistent disease samples used TRBV28, TRBJ1-2 and TRBJ2-5 preferentially.

The data were also submitted as part of a second study, on T cells in Graves' hyperthyroidism and ophthalmopathy. From that second work: Researchers barred patients who had uncontrolled infection, other autoimmune disease, pregnancy or lactation.

The V and J genes are TRBV2 and TRBJ2-7; the D gene is possibly TRBD1 (6 bases). Specimen: peripheral blood mononuclear cells (PBMCs), collected at new diagnosis, from a patient treated with antithyroid drugs. The receptor was isolated from a woman in her thirties or forties with Graves disease. This CDR3 is CASRSTGREQYF. CDR3 bases: TGTGCCAGCAGGTCAACAGGGAGAGAGCAGTACTTC. The variable domain in full, completed from reference TRBV2 and TRBJ2-7, reads EPEVTQTPSHQVTQMGQEVILRCVPISNHLYFYWYRQILGQKVEFLVSFYNNEISEKSEIFDDQFSVERPDGSNFTLKIRSTKLEDSAMYFCASRSTGREQYFGPGTRLTVT.